These 12 T cell receptor beta chains came from one sample sequenced in a study of beta chain features in type 1 diabetes. Expressed TCRB transcripts were sequenced because the isolated RNA had all been reverse transcribed beforehand. Produced via immunoSEQ multiplex PCR; TCRdb's table is partial and in-frame only. The data hold under 300,000 clones, with roughly 16% observed a single time. The antigens for these receptors are not known. Whole-study results and caveats: TCRB CDR3s were moderately but significantly shorter in Type 1 diabetes patients in all four CD4+ subsets.

Sequencing was carried out using naive CD4+ T cells from blood. Every receptor here comes from a man aged 25 to 40 with type 1 diabetes.

This chain connects TRBV29-1 to TRBJ1-2, with 11 nucleotides matching TRBD1. Germline lookup yields CDR1 SQVTM and CDR2 ANQGSEA. The CDR3 totals 11 residues. J lost 6 bases, V lost 7 bases, and 1 base had no gene match. CDR3 bases: TGCAGCGGGACAGGGGGCCATGGCTACACCTTC. Protein: CSGTGGHGYTF.

The V gene is TRBV10-3, the J gene TRBJ2-4, with 11 nucleotides matching TRBD2. CDR3 size: 16 residues. CDR1 and CDR2 from the germline V gene are ENHRY and SYGVKD. V shed 0 bases and J 7 bases; nucleotides not matched to a gene: 5. The CDR3, as DNA: TGTGCCATCAGTGAGTCTCTAGCGGGAGGAGGGAACATTCAGTACTTC. As protein: CAISESLAGGGNIQYF.

The rearrangement links TRBV7-2 to TRBJ2-3; D is unclear. CDR3 length equals 15 residues. CDR1 is SGHTA and CDR2 is FQGNSA in the germline V gene. Trimming left V 3 bases short and J 0 bases short, with 10 bases between. As DNA, the CDR3 is TGTGCCAGCAGCTTTTTTAGTCCCAGCACAGATACGCAGTATTTT. Translating gives CASSFFSPSTDTQYF.

This clone was found a few times. CDR3 in DNA: TGCAGCGGGAGGGGACAGTTGAACACTGAAGCTTTCTTT. Translated: CSGRGQLNTEAFF. This chain joins TRBV29-1 and TRBJ1-1, with 7 bases fitting TRBD1. V lost 7 bases, J lost 0 bases, and 5 bases stayed unmatched. This CDR3 region has 13 residues. The V gene's germline CDR1 is SQVTM and CDR2 ANQGSEA.

This clone was observed a handful of times. The chain employs TRBV28 and TRBJ2-7, with TRBD1 matching over 9 bases. Germline lookup yields CDR1 MDHEN and CDR2 SYDVKM. The CDR3 sequence is 14 residues long. V shed 5 bases and J 11 bases; nucleotides not matched to a gene: 13. The CDR3 here is CASSRRRTGDMEYF. CDR3 DNA: TGTGCCAGCAGTAGACGACGGACAGGGGATATGGAGTACTTC.

This chain connects TRBV25-1 to TRBJ2-5; 10 bases map to TRBD2. J lost 2 bases, V lost 3 bases, and 9 bases had no gene match. This CDR3 contains 17 residues. Germline V gene data show CDR1 as MGHDK and CDR2 as SYGVNS. CDR3 amino acids: CASSESPGLAIQETQYF. CDR3 DNA: TGTGCCAGCAGTGAGTCCCCGGGACTAGCGATTCAAGAGACCCAGTACTTC. The entire variable domain, with the rest obtained from reference TRBV25-1 and TRBJ2-5, is as follows: EADIYQTPRYLVIGTGKKITLECSQTMGHDKMYWYQQDPGMELHLIHYSYGVNSTEKGDLSSESTVSRIRTEHFPLTLESARPSHTSQYLCASSESPGLAIQETQYFGPGTRLLVL.

This clone turned up a few times. The V and J genes are TRBV25-1 and TRBJ2-1, with D hard to call. Trimming shortened V by 10 bases and J by 4 bases, and 8 bases separated the two germline ends. The CDR3 extends over 11 amino acids. CDR1 and CDR2 (germline): MGHDK, SYGVNS. CDR3 in DNA: TGTGCCACCCGAGGATACAATGAGCAGTTCTTC. Amino acids: CATRGYNEQFF.

This clone came up a few times. V is TRBV5-1 and J is TRBJ1-1; no firm D call. Germline CDR1 is SGHRS and CDR2 is YFSETQ. Trimming took 5 bases from V and 0 from J, leaving 14 bases between them. CDR3 length equals 15 residues. The CDR3 here is CASRSKRDLNTEAFF. CDR3 nucleotide sequence: TGCGCCAGCAGATCAAAGCGTGACTTGAACACTGAAGCTTTCTTT.

The rearrangement uses TRBV7-8 and TRBJ2-3, with TRBD2 as a possible D gene (5 bases). The CDR3 loop spans 15 amino acids. Germline CDR1 reads SGHVS; CDR2 reads FQNEAQ. Trimming removed 0 bases at V and 1 base at J, with 8 bases between. CDR3: CASSLARARTDTQYF. In nucleotides, the CDR3 is TGTGCCAGCAGCTTAGCGAGGGCGCGCACAGATACGCAGTATTTT. Together with reference TRBV7-8 and TRBJ2-3, the CDR3 gives the full variable domain: GAGVSQSPRYKVAKRGQDVALRCDPISGHVSLFWYQQALGQGPEFLTYFQNEAQLDKSGLPSDRFFAERPEGSVSTLKIQRTQQEDSAVYLCASSLARARTDTQYFGPGTRLTVL.

This clone was seen only a few times. This chain uses TRBV5-1 with TRBJ2-5; 12 bases are a match to TRBD2. The CDR3 spans 15 residues. Germline V CDR1 and CDR2: SGHRS, YFSETQ. V was pared by 5 bases and J by 5 bases, with 7 bases of the junction left unmatched. CDR3 nucleotides: TGCGCCAGCAGAGGCGTGACTAGCGGGAGTGAGACCCAGTACTTC. Encoded protein: CASRGVTSGSETQYF.

In this sample, this clone turned up a few times. In nucleotides, the CDR3 is TGTGCCAGCAGCCCTAATCTAGCGGCTCAAACGCAGTATTTT. This translates into CASSPNLAAQTQYF. The gene calls are TRBV7-2 and TRBJ2-3, with TRBD2 identical over 7 bases. CDR3 length: 14 residues. Unmatched junction bases numbered 11, after V lost 5 bases and J lost 9 bases. Germline assignment: CDR1 SGHTA and CDR2 FQGNSA.

This clone was detected only a few times. The rearrangement uses TRBV4-2 and TRBJ2-6, with 11 bases lining up with TRBD1. Per the germline V gene, CDR1 is LGHNA and CDR2 is YNFKEQ. The CDR3 runs 17 residues. The V and J ends lost 4 bases and 2 bases, in that order; junction bases with no gene match: 4. CDR3 nucleotide sequence: TGTGCCAGCAGCCCTGGACAGGGGGCTACTGGGGCCAACGTCCTGACTTTC. It encodes CASSPGQGATGANVLTF.